One sample yielded the 30 T cell receptor beta chains listed below, sequenced in a study of blood T cell repertoires in COVID-19. This table comes from immunoSEQ multiplex PCR, and its TCRdb copy is limited to in-frame clones, with some not included. The sample lists about 300,000 clones; nearly 90% were seen once. Sequencing used peripheral blood. The receptors shown here come from a woman aged 30 to 39 with COVID-19, enrolled during active disease.

The chain links TRBV15 to TRBJ2-1; D remains unclear. Germline loops: CDR1 LNHNV, CDR2 YYDKDF (reference sequence). The CDR3 has 16 amino acids. The ends were cut back, 5 bases at V and 0 bases at J, with 14 bases in the middle. Here the CDR3 DNA reads TGTGCCACCAGCCAATATCCGAAGAGCTCCTACAATGAGCAGTTCTTC. Protein: CATSQYPKSSYNEQFF. The whole variable domain, filled in from reference TRBV15 and TRBJ2-1, reads DAMVIQNPRYQVTQFGKPVTLSCSQTLNHNVMYWYQQKSSQAPKLLFHYYDKDFNNEADTPDNFQSRRPNTSFCFLDIRSPGLGDTAMYLCATSQYPKSSYNEQFFGPGTRLTVL.

V usage is TRBV11-2 and J usage is TRBJ1-6, with D hard to call. Germline V gene lookup returns CDR1 SGHAT and CDR2 FQNNGV. The CDR3 contains 12 residues. V lost 5 bases and J 7 bases, leaving 6 bases between the germline ends. In nucleotides, the CDR3 is TGTGCCAGCAGCCGAGCGAATTCACCCCTCCACTTT. Its protein product is CASSRANSPLHF.

This rearrangement joins TRBV6-2 or TRBV6-3 to TRBJ2-2, with unresolved D. V was shortened by 6 bases and J by 5 bases, with 13 bases between the two germline ends. The CDR3 runs 14 residues. Germline assignment: CDR1 MNHEY and CDR2 SVGEGT. In DNA, the CDR3 is TGTGCCAGCAGCAACCGACTGGAGACCGGGGAGCTGTTTTTT. It codes for CASSNRLETGELFF.

The chain joins TRBV6-5 to TRBJ1-2; D is possibly TRBD1 (5 bases). This CDR3 is 13 amino acids long. From germline, CDR1 is MNHEY and CDR2 SVGAGI. V was trimmed by 11 bases and J by 4 bases, leaving 17 bases between them. CDR3: CASHRDFSYGYTF. CDR3 nucleotide sequence: TGTGCCTCCCACCGGGACTTTTCCTATGGCTACACCTTC.

The rearrangement uses TRBV11-2 and TRBJ2-3; D might be TRBD1 (6 bases). Germline V CDR1 and CDR2: SGHAT, FQNNGV. CDR3 length: 14 residues. Trimming stripped 5 bases from V and 1 base from J, with 10 bases between. The CDR3 bases are TGTGCCAGCAGCCTCAGACAGGGCACAGATACGCAGTATTTT. As protein: CASSLRQGTDTQYF.

The chain combines TRBV2 with TRBJ2-6; 8 positions agree with TRBD2. V was clipped by 7 bases and J by 4 bases; unmatched bases: 15. The germline V gene has CDR1 SNHLY and CDR2 FYNNEI. The CDR3 is 18 residues long. The CDR3 DNA reads TGTGCCAGCACGCGGAATGGACAAGCGGGGGCGGGGGCCAACGTCCTGACTTTC. Its protein product is CASTRNGQAGAGANVLTF. Together with reference TRBV2 and TRBJ2-6, the CDR3 gives the full variable domain: EPEVTQTPSHQVTQMGQEVILRCVPISNHLYFYWYRQILGQKVEFLVSFYNNEISEKSEIFDDQFSVERPDGSNFTLKIRSTKLEDSAMYFCASTRNGQAGAGANVLTFGAGSRLTVL.

V usage is TRBV7-9 and J usage is TRBJ1-3; D is unclear. Germline V CDR1 and CDR2: SEHNR, FQNEAQ (reference sequence). The ends were cut back, 4 bases at V and 4 bases at J, with 20 bases in the middle. The CDR3 contains 17 residues. The CDR3, as DNA: TGTGCCAGCAGCTCCTCCTTGGGTATCATGGGCGGAAACACCATATATTTT. It encodes CASSSSLGIMGGNTIYF.

V usage is TRBV27 and J usage is TRBJ1-5; D is uncertain. Germline V CDR1 and CDR2: MNHEY, SMNVEV (reference sequence). V dropped 6 bases and J dropped 3 bases, with 12 bases sitting between them. The CDR3 runs to 14 residues. The DNA for the CDR3 is TGTGCCAGCAGCTATGACAAGAACAATCAGCCCCAGCATTTT. Translated, it gives CASSYDKNNQPQHF.

V is TRBV5-1 and J is TRBJ2-2, with no clear D. The CDR3 runs to 13 residues. The germline V gene has CDR1 SGHRS and CDR2 YFSETQ. Trimming removed 4 bases at V and 6 bases at J, with 10 bases between. The CDR3 region has the DNA TGCGCCAGCAGCCTAAAAATCTCCGGGGAGCTGTTTTTT. This sequence encodes CASSLKISGELFF.

The V call is TRBV28, the J call TRBJ1-3; the D is unclear. The germline V and J ends were trimmed by 5 bases and 8 bases, with 10 bases remaining between them. Per germline, CDR1 MDHEN and CDR2 SYDVKM. The CDR3 length is 12 residues. The CDR3 protein is CASSLPGDTIYF. The CDR3 nucleotides read TGTGCCAGCAGTCTCCCGGGTGACACCATATATTTT. Variable domain in full (rest from reference TRBV28 and TRBJ1-3): DVKVTQSSRYLVKRTGEKVFLECVQDMDHENMFWYRQDPGLGLRLIYFSYDVKMKEKGDIPEGYSVSREKKERFSLILESASTNQTSMYLCASSLPGDTIYFGEGSWLTVV.

In this sample, this clone turned up many times. The chain links TRBV9 to TRBJ1-2; 7 bases are a match to TRBD1. With V trimmed by 3 bases and J by 2 bases, 4 bases remained unmatched. Germline CDR1 SGDLS, CDR2 YYNGEE. The CDR3 loop spans 14 amino acids. DNA for the CDR3: TGTGCCAGCAGCGCCACGACAGGGAACTATGGCTACACCTTC. Protein sequence: CASSATTGNYGYTF.

This chain connects TRBV11-2 to TRBJ2-2; 7 bases match TRBD2. The CDR3 spans 16 residues. V lost 5 bases to trimming and J lost 6 bases; unmatched junction nucleotides: 12. Germline values: CDR1 SGHAT, CDR2 FQNNGV. CDR3 in DNA: TGTGCCAGCAGCCGTCTACGGTGGGAGGGCGCCGGGGAGCTGTTTTTT. It codes for CASSRLRWEGAGELFF.

The chain recombines TRBV28 with TRBJ1-1; 9 nucleotides agree with TRBD1. The CDR3 is 12 amino acids. V lost 6 bases to trimming and J lost 10 bases; unmatched junction nucleotides: 6. CDR1 MDHEN and CDR2 SYDVKM come from the germline V gene. The CDR3 DNA reads TGTGCCAGCAGAATAATGGACAGGGGAGCTTTCTTT. Translated, it gives CASRIMDRGAFF.

This sequence joins TRBV12-3 or TRBV12-4 and TRBJ1-6, with D hard to call. V lost 2 bases and J 8 bases, leaving 7 bases between the germline ends. The CDR3 extends over 13 amino acids. The CDR3 DNA reads as TGTGCCAGCAGTTTACCCTTTGATTCACCCCTCCACTTT. This sequence encodes CASSLPFDSPLHF.

The chain employs TRBV7-9 and TRBJ1-2; a possible D gene is TRBD1 (5 bases). Trimming left V 5 bases short and J 3 bases short, with 25 bases between. CDR1 and CDR2 from the germline V gene are SEHNR and FQNEAQ (reference sequence). The CDR3 runs to 18 residues. CDR3 sequence (DNA): TGTGCCAGCAGCGGTGGGTCTGGGCGGGACCCTTCCCACTATGGCTACACCTTC. This codes for CASSGGSGRDPSHYGYTF.

This clone turned up a few times. The chain joins TRBV27 to TRBJ1-2; D is unresolved. There are 13 residues in the CDR3. V was shortened by 2 bases and J by 3 bases, with 7 bases between the two germline ends. Germline loops: CDR1 MNHEY, CDR2 SMNVEV (reference sequence). The CDR3 sequence: CASSLKLDYGYTF. As DNA, the CDR3 is TGTGCCAGCAGTTTAAAACTTGACTATGGCTACACCTTC.

This chain uses TRBV7-9 with TRBJ1-2; possibly TRBD1 for D (5 bases). CDR3 length: 13 amino acids. Germline lookup yields CDR1 SEHNR and CDR2 FQNEAQ (reference sequence). V was pared by 5 bases and J by 7 bases, with 14 bases between. The CDR3 nucleotides read TGTGCCAGCAGCCCTTTAGGGGATCGTGGCTACACCTTC. Translated: CASSPLGDRGYTF.

This clone was detected once. The V and J genes are TRBV18 and TRBJ2-2; 8 nucleotides line up with TRBD1. CDR3 length: 15 residues. CDR1 is KGHSH and CDR2 is LQKENI in the germline V gene. V dropped 4 bases and J dropped 4; count of bases not matched to a gene: 5. CDR3 DNA: TGTGCCAGCTCACAGGACAGGGCTGGCACCGGGGAGCTGTTTTTT. This translates into CASSQDRAGTGELFF. Combining the CDR3 with reference TRBV18 and TRBJ2-2 gives the whole variable domain NAGVMQNPRHLVRRRGQEARLRCSPMKGHSHVYWYRQLPEEGLKFMVYLQKENIIDESGMPKERFSAEFPKEGPSILRIQQVVRGDSAAYFCASSQDRAGTGELFFGEGSRLTVL.

This chain connects TRBV19 to TRBJ2-7, with a tentative D call TRBD1 (5 bases). Trimming stripped 5 bases from V and 2 bases from J, with 13 bases between. Germline V CDR1 and CDR2: LNHDA, SQIVND (reference sequence). This CDR3 contains 14 residues. The DNA for the CDR3 is TGTGCCAGTAGTCTAGGACACGGCCCCTACGAGCAGTACGTC. Translated: CASSLGHGPYEQYV.

This rearrangement joins TRBV2 to TRBJ1-1, with TRBD1 identical over 7 bases. V was clipped by 3 bases and J by 4 bases; unmatched bases: 5. The CDR3 totals 14 residues. Germline values: CDR1 SNHLY, CDR2 FYNNEI. The CDR3 is CASSDYRGGTEAFF. CDR3 DNA sequence: TGTGCCAGCAGTGACTACAGGGGCGGCACTGAAGCTTTCTTT.

The chain uses TRBV15 and TRBJ2-5, with D tentatively TRBD1 (6 bases). This CDR3 comprises 14 residues. Per germline, CDR1 LNHNV and CDR2 YYDKDF (reference sequence). The V and J ends lost 5 bases and 5 bases respectively, with 15 bases between them. The CDR3 sequence is CATSPAQGMETQYF. The DNA of the CDR3 is TGTGCCACCAGCCCCGCCCAGGGGATGGAGACCCAGTACTTC.

The genes are TRBV3-1 (or the pseudogene TRBV3-2) and TRBJ1-2, with D possibly being TRBD1 (6 bases). Germline-derived CDR1 and CDR2 are LGHDT and YNNKEL (reference sequence). This CDR3 is built from 14 residues. The V end was cut by 2 bases, the J end by 6 bases, with 13 bases between. In nucleotides, the CDR3 is TGTGCCAGCAGCCAACATCCCGGGGACAATGGCTACACCTTC. Translating gives CASSQHPGDNGYTF.

The chain couples TRBV6-5 to TRBJ2-1, with 7 positions matching TRBD2. The trim removed 2 bases at V and 1 base at J, leaving 2 bases unmatched. CDR3 size: 15 residues. In germline, CDR1 is MNHEY, CDR2 SVGAGI. Here the CDR3 reads CASSYGGGSYNEQFF. The CDR3 coding sequence is TGTGCCAGCAGTTACGGGGGGGGATCCTACAATGAGCAGTTCTTC.

The chain joins TRBV11-2 to TRBJ2-7; D perhaps matches TRBD1 (7 bases). CDR1 SGHAT and CDR2 FQNNGV come from the germline V gene. The CDR3 loop spans 18 amino acids. V dropped 5 bases and J dropped 4 bases, with 27 bases sitting between them. CDR3 coding DNA: TGTGCCAGCAGCCCCCTGAGGAGGGTTCCAAGGGGGCCGTACGAGCAGTACTTC. As protein: CASSPLRRVPRGPYEQYF. The whole variable domain, remainder taken from reference TRBV11-2 and TRBJ2-7, is EAGVAQSPRYKIIEKRQSVAFWCNPISGHATLYWYQQILGQGPKLLIQFQNNGVVDDSQLPKDRFSAERLKGVDSTLKIQPAKLEDSAVYLCASSPLRRVPRGPYEQYFGPGTRLTVT.

The chain combines TRBV2 with TRBJ2-3, with TRBD1 as a possible D gene (5 bases). Per the germline V gene, CDR1 is SNHLY and CDR2 is FYNNEI. V was clipped by 6 bases and J by 2 bases, with 12 bases between them. This CDR3 is 14 amino acids long. The CDR3 DNA reads TGTGCCAGCAGCGGACACACCATCACAGATACGCAGTATTTT. Its translation: CASSGHTITDTQYF.

This clone was observed once. This sequence joins TRBV6-2 or TRBV6-3 and TRBJ2-7, with 9 bases identical to TRBD1. Per the germline V gene, CDR1 is MNHEY and CDR2 is SVGEGT. After removal of 6 bases from V and 3 bases from J, the junction contained 15 bases not matched to a gene. The CDR3 totals 17 residues. CDR3 amino acids: CASSSGQGSPILYEQYF. CDR3 nucleotide sequence: TGTGCCAGCAGCTCCGGACAGGGGTCTCCCATACTCTACGAGCAGTACTTC.

V and J are TRBV2 and TRBJ2-7; perhaps TRBD1 as D (6 bases). Between the trimmed V and J ends, which lost 5 bases and 9 bases, there was a span of 17 bases. The V gene's germline CDR1 is SNHLY and CDR2 FYNNEI. The length of the CDR3 is 13 residues. CDR3: CASSITGSGRQYV. The CDR3 DNA follows: TGTGCCAGCAGTATAACAGGGTCGGGCAGGCAGTACGTC.

CDR3 amino acids: CASSYSEGARQFF. The CDR3 region has the DNA TGTGCCAGCAGTTACTCGGAGGGGGCAAGGCAGTTCTTC. The V and J genes are TRBV6-2 or TRBV6-3 and TRBJ2-1, with a weak D call TRBD1 (7 bases). Germline V lookup: CDR1 MNHEY, CDR2 SVGEGT. V was clipped by 0 bases and J by 12 bases, with 12 bases between them. This CDR3 has 13 residues.

The chain carries TRBV6-5 and TRBJ1-6; tentatively, D is TRBD1 (5 bases). The CDR3 totals 15 residues. Trimming cost V 5 bases and J 0 bases, with 8 bases left between them. Germline V gene lookup returns CDR1 MNHEY and CDR2 SVGAGI. As DNA, the CDR3 is TGTGCCAGCAGTATGGACATCTCCTATAATTCACCCCTCCACTTT. Its protein product is CASSMDISYNSPLHF.

The V call is TRBV7-8, the J call TRBJ1-3; 11 nucleotides agree with TRBD1. The length of the CDR3 is 20 residues. The V segment lost 4 bases and the J segment 2 bases; nucleotides outside the gene matches: 16. CDR1 is SGHVS, CDR2 FQNEAQ, per germline. The CDR3 nucleotides read TGTGCCAGCAGCTCCTATTACCCCGGACAGGGGGCTTTAGCTGGAAACACCATATATTTT. It yields the protein CASSSYYPGQGALAGNTIYF.